This TCR beta chain is drawn from a study of cytomegalovirus exposure and HLA in healthy donors. General observations from the study: The classifier reportedly diagnosed cytomegalovirus status with high specificity and sensitivity. According to the study, 180 or so TCR beta chains were cytomegalovirus-associated.

The length of the CDR3 is 15 residues. With V trimmed by 0 bases and J by 2 bases, 1 base remained unmatched. The germline V gene encodes CDR1 SGHRS and CDR2 YFSETQ. Worth noting for this clone: Its specificity is not known.

Here immunoSEQ multiplex PCR was the method, and the copy in TCRdb shows in-frame clones only, minus some. The data show about 360,000 clones, about nine tenths seen once. Sequencing used PBMCs. The chain couples TRBV5-1 to TRBJ1-3, with TRBD1 matching over 8 bases. The receptor was derived from a woman between 18 and 29 years old in good health and CMV-seronegative. The CDR3: CASSLGTGPGNTIYF. CDR3 sequence (DNA): TGCGCCAGCAGCTTGGGGACAGGGCCTGGAAACACCATATATTTT.